Listed below are T cell receptor beta chains from one sample, sequenced in a study of blood T cell repertoires in COVID-19. Assay: immunoSEQ multiplex PCR; the TCRdb copy retains only in-frame clones and omits some. The sample has approximately 110,000 clones; over 80% are singletons. Sequenced input: peripheral blood. Every receptor here comes from an older woman with acute or convalescent COVID-19. The CDR3 runs from the conserved cysteine through the conserved F or W. The order of the fields is CDR3 protein, CDR3 DNA, clone size, V gene, J gene, D gene. A D gene is named only where the DNA matches it firmly. Not every row has a clone size; where given, it reads once, few, many or a size class.

CASSESRGFSPLHF	TGTGCCAGCAGTGAATCCAGGGGGTTTTCACCCCTCCACTTT	.	TRBV25-1	TRBJ1-6	TRBD1
CAWSPPTPGYTF	TGTGCCTGGAGTCCTCCCACACCTGGCTACACCTTC	.	TRBV30	TRBJ1-2	.
CASSLDKIADTQYF	TGTGCCAGCTCTCTCGATAAGATAGCAGATACGCAGTATTTT	.	TRBV2	TRBJ2-3	.
CASSSRDSGMVFF	TGTGCCAGCAGCTCCCGGGACAGTGGGATGGTGTTTTTT	many	TRBV7-9	TRBJ2-2	TRBD1
CASSQAGRSTDTQYF	TGTGCCAGCAGTCAGGCGGGACGGAGCACAGATACGCAGTATTTT	.	TRBV28	TRBJ2-3	.
CASSLGGGFTDTQYF	TGTGCCAGCAGCTTAGGCGGGGGATTCACAGATACGCAGTATTTT	.	TRBV7-3	TRBJ2-3	TRBD2
CASSSGTILQPQHF	TGTGCCAGTAGTAGTGGGACAATTCTCCAGCCCCAGCATTTT	.	TRBV19	TRBJ1-5	.
CASSTSRLGGETQYF	TGTGCCAGTAGTACCAGTAGGTTGGGAGGAGAGACCCAGTACTTC	.	TRBV19	TRBJ2-5	.
CASSTTPEAFF	TGTGCCAGCAGCACGACACCTGAAGCTTTCTTT	.	TRBV7-6	TRBJ1-1	.
CSVRLGPYEQYF	TGCAGCGTTAGACTAGGTCCCTACGAGCAGTACTTC	.	TRBV29-1	TRBJ2-7	.
CASSRKVLIATEAFF	TGTGCCAGCTCAAGGAAAGTCCTAATAGCCACTGAAGCTTTCTTT	.	TRBV18	TRBJ1-1	.
CASSLASGSLYEQFF	TGTGCCAGCAGCTTAGCTAGCGGGAGTTTGTATGAGCAGTTCTTC	.	TRBV7-2	TRBJ2-1	TRBD2
CASSTSGTGFEDEQFF	TGTGCCAGTAGTACCTCCGGGACAGGGTTCGAGGATGAGCAGTTCTTC	.	TRBV19	TRBJ2-1	TRBD1
CASSLEQGAQPQHF	TGTGCCAGCAGCTTGGAGCAGGGGGCTCAGCCCCAGCATTTT	.	TRBV7-2	TRBJ1-5	TRBD1
CASNSPPMNTEAFF	TGTGCCAGCAACTCTCCGCCAATGAACACTGAAGCTTTCTTT	.	TRBV6-1	TRBJ1-1	.
CAWSQGNYGYTF	TGTGCCTGGAGCCAGGGGAACTATGGCTACACCTTC	.	TRBV30	TRBJ1-2	.
CASSVQAINYGYTF	TGTGCCAGCAGCGTTCAGGCAATTAACTATGGCTACACCTTC	once	TRBV11-2	TRBJ1-2	.
CASSSVRGNEQFF	TGTGCCAGCAGCTCCGTGCGGGGCAATGAGCAGTTCTTC	.	TRBV7-3	TRBJ2-1	.
CAWSVHEANEQFF	TGTGCCTGGAGTGTACATGAGGCTAATGAGCAGTTCTTC	.	TRBV30	TRBJ2-1	.
CATSDDLAGASNEQFF	TGTGCCACCAGTGATGATCTGGCGGGGGCGTCCAATGAGCAGTTCTTC	.	TRBV24-1	TRBJ2-1	.
CASSDDDRDRGNYGYTF	TGTGCCAGCAGTGACGACGATCGGGACAGGGGGAACTATGGCTACACCTTC	.	TRBV6-2/TRBV6-3	TRBJ1-2	TRBD1
CASSYSSGSGNTIYF	TGTGCCAGCAGTTACTCGTCGGGGTCTGGAAACACCATATATTTT	.	TRBV6-2/TRBV6-3	TRBJ1-3	.
CASTTGSQPQHF	TGTGCCAGCACCACGGGGAGTCAGCCCCAGCATTTT	.	TRBV6-5	TRBJ1-5	.
CASSLPGTDTQYF	TGTGCCAGCAGCTTACCTGGCACAGATACGCAGTATTTT	.	TRBV7-2	TRBJ2-3	.
CASSLDRGTFYEQYF	TGTGCCAGCAGCTTAGATCGGGGGACGTTCTACGAGCAGTACTTC	.	TRBV11-2	TRBJ2-7	.
CASSGGTGVRGKETQYF	TGTGCCAGCAGCGGAGGGACAGGGGTTCGGGGAAAAGAGACCCAGTACTTC	.	TRBV5-4	TRBJ2-5	TRBD1
CASSVGGFQAFF	TGTGCCAGCAGCGTAGGCGGGTTCCAGGCTTTCTTT	.	TRBV21-1	TRBJ1-1	.
CASSQDLQDSSGNTIYF	TGTGCCAGCAGCCAAGATCTCCAAGACAGCTCTGGAAACACCATATATTTT	.	TRBV4-2	TRBJ1-3	.
CASSEDGTSRRGQFF	TGTGCCAGCAGTGAAGACGGGACTAGCAGGCGGGGGCAGTTCTTC	.	TRBV6-1	TRBJ2-1	TRBD2
CSVLRQAYGYTF	TGCAGCGTTCTAAGACAGGCCTATGGCTACACCTTC	.	TRBV29-1	TRBJ1-2	.
CASSLWGGSLNTEAFF	TGTGCCAGCAGCCTGTGGGGGGGCTCCTTGAACACTGAAGCTTTCTTT	.	TRBV5-6	TRBJ1-1	.
CASRAGPDTGELFF	TGTGCCAGCAGGGCGGGTCCCGACACCGGGGAGCTGTTTTTT	.	TRBV7-9	TRBJ2-2	.